The 11 T cell receptor beta chains reported below all come from one sample, sequenced in a study of regulatory T cells in long-lasting Graves disease. For TCR beta, libraries came from iRepertoire HTBI primers and Arm-PCR of CDR3 regions. TCRdb re-derived calls from the multiplex PCR reads in MiXCR, one entry per CDR3 protein. This table has more than 300,000 distinct CDR3 sequences, 12% appearing once. Indicated time point: newly diagnosed GD, antithyroid drugs for less than 3 months. From RNA extracted from PBMCs, the TCR library was made. These data were also reused for a study on T cells in Graves' hyperthyroidism and ophthalmopathy.

The sequenced sample was peripheral blood mononuclear cells (PBMCs), obtained at new diagnosis, from a patient treated with antithyroid drugs. These receptors all stem from a woman aged 18-29 years with Graves disease.

This clonotype showed up many times. This chain connects TRBV7-2 to TRBJ2-2; TRBD1 matches at 8 bases. There are 15 residues in the CDR3. CDR1 is SGHTA, CDR2 FQGNSA, per germline. V dropped 4 bases and J dropped 4; count of bases not matched to a gene: 5. This CDR3 is CASSSDRVGTGELFF. The CDR3, as DNA: TGTGCCAGCAGCTCGGACAGGGTGGGCACCGGGGAGCTGTTTTTT.

This clonotype was recorded a few times. The genes are TRBV20-1 and TRBJ1-5, with 9 nucleotides matching TRBD1. This CDR3 is 14 amino acids long. The germline V gene has CDR1 DFQATT and CDR2 SNEGSKA (reference sequence). The V and J ends lost 5 bases and 2 bases, in that order; junction bases with no gene match: 4. CDR3 sequence (DNA): TGCAGTGCTTTAACAGGGGGCGGCAATCAGCCCCAGCATTTT. This gives the protein CSALTGGGNQPQHF.

This clonotype has more than one count but fewer than ten. The V and J genes are TRBV4-2 and TRBJ1-2, with D uncertain. V was trimmed by 1 base and J by 3 bases, leaving 9 bases between them. Germline lookup yields CDR1 LGHNA and CDR2 YNFKEQ. CDR3 length: 14 amino acids. CDR3 sequence: CASSQGPTDYGYTF. In DNA, the CDR3 is TGTGCCAGCAGCCAAGGACCGACCGACTATGGCTACACCTTC.

This clonotype was seen only a few times. This chain uses TRBV19 with TRBJ2-1, with TRBD1 matching over 7 bases. With V trimmed by 6 bases and J by 2 bases, 16 bases remained unmatched. The germline CDR1 and CDR2 sequences are LNHDA and SQIVND (reference sequence). The CDR3 loop spans 18 amino acids. CDR3 sequence (DNA): TGTGCCAGTAGCTTGAGGCAGGGGGTGATTACTACCTACAATGAGCAGTTCTTC. Translating it yields CASSLRQGVITTYNEQFF.

As for this clonotype: Possible read error: a much larger clone is one base away. This chain links TRBV6-5 with TRBJ1-5; 10 bases are shared with TRBD1. From germline, CDR1 is MNHEY and CDR2 SVGAGI. The CDR3 has 15 residues. CDR3 sequence reads: CAGSYGTGGNQPQHF. CDR3 coding DNA: TGTGCCGGCAGTTACGGGACAGGGGGCAATCAGCCCCAGCATTTT.

V and J are TRBV24-1 and TRBJ2-4; D possibly corresponds to TRBD1 (6 bases). Germline assignment: CDR1 KGHDR and CDR2 SFDVKD. Trimming stripped 0 bases from V and 3 bases from J, with 8 bases between. This CDR3 comprises 15 residues. CDR3 coding DNA: TGTGCCACCAGTGATTTGAAACAGGGCAAAAACATTCAGTACTTC. It specifies CATSDLKQGKNIQYF.

This clonotype appeared many times. This chain connects TRBV6-1 to TRBJ1-4; no clear D gene. The germline CDR1 and CDR2 sequences are MNHNS and SASEGT. This CDR3 is 13 amino acids long. Trimming stripped 8 bases from V and 4 bases from J, with 11 bases between. CDR3: CASLSGLNEKLFF. CDR3 DNA sequence: TGTGCCAGCCTCAGTGGGCTTAATGAAAAACTGTTTTTT.

This clonotype has a handful of counts. This sequence joins TRBV12-3 or TRBV12-4 and TRBJ1-4; D ambiguous. This CDR3 is 14 amino acids long. Trimming left V 3 bases short and J 8 bases short, with 13 bases between. Here the CDR3 reads CASSFGSSNEKLFF. The CDR3 DNA is TGTGCCAGCAGTTTTGGCAGTTCGAACGAAAAACTGTTTTTT.

At least ten counts were recorded for this clonotype. The chain couples TRBV10-3 to TRBJ2-5; 7 bases agree with TRBD2. This CDR3 region has 13 residues. The germline V gene encodes CDR1 ENHRY and CDR2 SYGVKD. V shed 8 bases, J shed 5 bases, and the junction held 8 bases outside the gene matches. CDR3 coding DNA: TGTGCCATCGCGGGACTAAAGTACGAGACCCAGTACTTC. This sequence encodes CAIAGLKYETQYF.

The table lists this clonotype with many counts. The J gene is TRBJ2-1, the V gene TRBV27; 14 nucleotides line up with TRBD2. Germline V gives CDR1 MNHEY, CDR2 SMNVEV (reference sequence). Germline trimming cut 5 bases from V and 5 bases from J; bases unmatched to any gene: 8. This CDR3 is built from 17 residues. The CDR3, as DNA: TGTGCCAGCAGTCCGACTAGCGGGGGGGCTTGGGACAATGAGCAGTTCTTC. Translating gives CASSPTSGGAWDNEQFF.

This clonotype was found many times. The chain employs TRBV7-2 and TRBJ2-5; D unresolved. V lost 2 bases and J lost 1, with 8 bases in between. The V gene's germline CDR1 is SGHTA and CDR2 FQGNSA. The CDR3 sequence is 14 residues long. CDR3 bases: TGTGCCAGCAGCTTAAAACGCGTCCAAGAGACCCAGTACTTC. Amino acids: CASSLKRVQETQYF.